Below are 4 T cell receptor beta chains sequenced from a single sample in a study of T cell clonotyping in hematopoietic cell transplantation. TCRdb's copy holds only in-frame clones and misses some; the assay was immunoSEQ multiplex PCR. Here the sample spans about 18,000 clones, more than 70% being singletons. Time point given: recipient sample about 28 days before transplant, after cytoreduction. The input for sequencing was peripheral blood mononuclear cells, taken before stem cell transplant. These receptors were taken from a man aged 50 to 60 with acute myeloid leukemia. Some clones in this sample may be carry-over from other donors' samples.

CDR3 residues: CATSRADLGGETQYF. The CDR3 DNA is TGTGCCACCAGCAGAGCCGACCTGGGCGGTGAGACCCAGTACTTC. The V and J genes are TRBV15 and TRBJ2-5, with no clear D. Deletions cut 1 base from V and 5 bases from J, with 14 bases between. The CDR3 has 15 amino acids. Germline CDR1 and CDR2: LNHNV and YYDKDF (reference sequence).

This chain joins TRBV10-3 and TRBJ1-1, with 7 bases fitting TRBD1. Losses at the gene ends were 10 bases for V and 1 base for J; bases not matched to a gene: 6. This CDR3 is built from 13 residues. Germline CDR1 is ENHRY and CDR2 is SYGVKD. The chain's CDR3 is CATATGQNTEAFF. CDR3 nucleotide sequence: TGTGCCACTGCGACAGGGCAGAACACTGAAGCTTTCTTT.

This clone appeared a single time. The chain couples TRBV5-1 to TRBJ2-1, with D maybe TRBD1 (5 bases). Germline V gene data show CDR1 as SGHRS and CDR2 as YFSETQ. This CDR3 spans 13 amino acids. V gave up 2 bases and J gave up 5 bases, with 8 bases separating them. CDR3 in DNA: TGCGCCAGCAGCTTATCAGGGAACAATGAGCAGTTCTTC. The encoded protein is CASSLSGNNEQFF.

This clone has only a few counts. This chain connects TRBV7-9 to TRBJ2-7; 10 bases are a match to TRBD1. The CDR3 runs to 15 residues. Germline V gene sequence: CDR1 SEHNR, CDR2 FQNEAQ (reference sequence). Trimming took 3 bases from V and 5 from J; bases not matched to a gene: 7. CDR3 residues: CASSLTGGSYDEQYF. DNA of the CDR3: TGTGCCAGCAGCTTGACAGGGGGCTCGTACGACGAGCAGTACTTC. Supplemented by reference TRBV7-9 and TRBJ2-7, the full variable domain reads DTGVSQNPRHKITKRGQNVTFRCDPISEHNRLYWYRQTLGQGPEFLTYFQNEAQLEKSRLLSDRFSAERPKGSFSTLEIQRTEQGDSAMYLCASSLTGGSYDEQYFGPGTRLTVT.